In its sample, the clone carrying this TCR beta chain was seen once. Its antigen is not known. This sample is part of a study of response to subunit inactivated influenza vaccine. V was clipped by 4 bases and J by 5 bases; unmatched bases: 9. Per the germline V gene, CDR1 is SGHDN and CDR2 is FVKESK. The CDR3 covers 15 residues. Study conclusions and caveats: Seasonal influenza vaccination, on each occasion, was suggested by the authors to recruit few new T cells.

TCRdb fed the RT-PCR reads into MiXCR, producing one record per CDR3 protein. The sample includes 590,000 or so distinct CDR3 sequences, about 14% of them seen just once. The gene calls are TRBV14 and TRBJ2-5, with TRBD1 matching 8 bases. This receptor was taken from a man in his forties or fifties who received an inactivated influenza vaccine. Sequencing was performed on PBMCs from blood, taken 14 to 15 days before vaccination. The CDR3 reads CASSRWTGMEETQYF. The CDR3 DNA reads TGTGCCAGCAGCCGATGGACAGGGATGGAGGAGACCCAGTACTTC.